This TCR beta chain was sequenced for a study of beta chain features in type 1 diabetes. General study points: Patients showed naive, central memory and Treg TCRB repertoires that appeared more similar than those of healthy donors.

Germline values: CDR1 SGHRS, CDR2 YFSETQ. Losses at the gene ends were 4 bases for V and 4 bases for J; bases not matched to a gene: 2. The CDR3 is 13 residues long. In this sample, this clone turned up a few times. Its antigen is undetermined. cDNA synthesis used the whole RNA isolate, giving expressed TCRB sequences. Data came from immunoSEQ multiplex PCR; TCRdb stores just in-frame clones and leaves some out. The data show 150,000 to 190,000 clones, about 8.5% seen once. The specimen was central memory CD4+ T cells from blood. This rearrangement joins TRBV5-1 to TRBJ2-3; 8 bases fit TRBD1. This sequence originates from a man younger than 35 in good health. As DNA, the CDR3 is TGCGCCAGCAGCGGACAGGGTCCAGATACGCAGTATTTT. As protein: CASSGQGPDTQYF.